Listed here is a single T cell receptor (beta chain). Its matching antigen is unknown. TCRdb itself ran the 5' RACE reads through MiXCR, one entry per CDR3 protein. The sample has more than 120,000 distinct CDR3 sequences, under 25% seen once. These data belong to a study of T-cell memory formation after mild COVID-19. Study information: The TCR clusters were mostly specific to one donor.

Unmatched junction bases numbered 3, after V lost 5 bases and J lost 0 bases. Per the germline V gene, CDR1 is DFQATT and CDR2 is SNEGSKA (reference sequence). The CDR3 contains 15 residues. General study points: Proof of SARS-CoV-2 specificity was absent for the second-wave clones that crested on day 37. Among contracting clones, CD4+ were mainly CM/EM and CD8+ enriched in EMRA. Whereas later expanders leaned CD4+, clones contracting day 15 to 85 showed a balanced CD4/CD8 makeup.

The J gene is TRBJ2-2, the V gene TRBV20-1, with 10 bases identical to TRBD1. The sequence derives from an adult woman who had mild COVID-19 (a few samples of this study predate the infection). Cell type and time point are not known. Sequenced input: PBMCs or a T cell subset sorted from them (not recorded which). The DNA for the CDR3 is TGCAGTGCTTGGACAGGGGGTTCGAACACCGGGGAGCTGTTTTTT. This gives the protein CSAWTGGSNTGELFF.